The rows below give T cell receptor beta chains drawn from one sample of a study of CD4 T cells in relation to SARS-CoV-2 and coronaviruses. Assay: immunoSEQ multiplex PCR; the TCRdb copy retains only in-frame clones and omits some. Of more than 20,000 clones in the sample, about 80% were seen once. The antigens these receptors bind are not known. Source material: CD4+ T cells from PBMCs, cultured in vitro. These receptors all come from a human donor in good health. Each CDR3 is given with its conserved first and last residue. The D gene is left open where the match is weak. Clone sizes are given selectively: once, few, many, or a class where the clone is expanded.

j_gene	abundance	d_gene	v_gene	CDR3nt	CDR3aa
TRBJ2-5	few	TRBD2	TRBV5-8	TGTGCCAGCAGCTTCCGGGGGAGGGAAGAGACCCAGTACTTC	CASSFRGREETQYF
TRBJ1-5	.	.	TRBV5-5	TGTGCCAGCAGCTTGGAAGGGGCTAGCAATCAGCCCCAGCATTTT	CASSLEGASNQPQHF
TRBJ2-7	once	.	TRBV10-3	TGTGCCATCAGTGTGCAGGACTTAACCTACGAGCAGTACTTC	CAISVQDLTYEQYF
TRBJ2-5	once	.	TRBV20-1	TGCAGTGCTAAGAGCGAGACCCAGTACTTC	CSAKSETQYF
TRBJ1-1	.	.	TRBV5-1	TGCGCCAGCAGCTCAAAGGCGAACACTGAAGCTTTCTTT	CASSSKANTEAFF
TRBJ2-7	.	.	TRBV5-1	TGCGCCAGCAGCCCCCTGACAGGACCCTCCTACGAGCAGTACTTC	CASSPLTGPSYEQYF
TRBJ1-3	.	TRBD1	TRBV9	TGTGCCAGCAGCGTAAATTCAGGGGGCTCTTTGGTTGGAAACACCATATATTTT	CASSVNSGGSLVGNTIYF
TRBJ2-3	.	.	TRBV6-4	TGTGCCAGCGGAGAGGGTCACACAGATACGCAGTATTTT	CASGEGHTDTQYF
TRBJ2-5	once	TRBD1	TRBV5-3	TGTGCCAGAAGCTTGGAACCGGGACAGGGGGCTCAGGCCCAGTACTTC	CARSLEPGQGAQAQYF
TRBJ2-1	.	TRBD1	TRBV19	TGTGCCAGTACCCAGGACAGGGTCAATGAGCAGTTCTTC	CASTQDRVNEQFF
TRBJ2-1	few	TRBD2	TRBV19	TGTGCCAGTAGTACCATACTAGCGGGAGTGCACGATGAGCAGTTCTTC	CASSTILAGVHDEQFF
TRBJ2-7	.	TRBD2	TRBV5-1	TGCGCCAGCAGCTTAAAAGGGACTAGCGGGAACGAGCAGTACTTC	CASSLKGTSGNEQYF
TRBJ2-1	.	TRBD2	TRBV30	TGTGCCTGGAGTCCGACGGGGGGATCCTACAATGAGCAGTTCTTC	CAWSPTGGSYNEQFF
TRBJ1-2	few	TRBD1	TRBV19	TGTGCCAGTAGTTTACCGGGACAGGGACTATATGGCTACACCTTC	CASSLPGQGLYGYTF
TRBJ1-4	.	.	TRBV11-2	TGTGCCAGCAAAATTCGGGGGACCGGTGGGGAAAAACTGTTTTTT	CASKIRGTGGEKLFF
TRBJ2-4	.	.	TRBV3-1/TRBV3-2	TGTGCCAGTGCGATCAGGGACGGTGGGAACATTCAGTACTTC	CASAIRDGGNIQYF
TRBJ2-7	few	.	TRBV14	TGTGCCAGCAGTTCCGCGGGGAGCTCCTACGAGCAGTACTTC	CASSSAGSSYEQYF
TRBJ2-7	.	TRBD1	TRBV10-3	TGTGCCATCAGTGAGGCTACAGGGGTCCCCTACGAGCAGTACTTC	CAISEATGVPYEQYF
TRBJ1-2	.	.	TRBV4-1	TGCGCCAGCAGCCAAGTACGGGACCAGGGCTACACCTTC	CASSQVRDQGYTF
TRBJ1-5	.	TRBD1	TRBV28	TGTGCCAGCAGTCCCCGACAGGGGGGCCAGCCCCAGCATTTT	CASSPRQGGQPQHF
TRBJ2-7	once	.	TRBV6-6	TGTGCCAGCAGTACCACAGCACGGGCCAACGAGCAGTACTTC	CASSTTARANEQYF
TRBJ1-2	.	TRBD1	TRBV5-1	TGCGCCAGCAGCTTCGACAGGGCCGGAGGCTACACCTTC	CASSFDRAGGYTF
TRBJ1-1	.	.	TRBV28	TGTGCCAGCACCCCTACGGTCACTGAAGCTTTCTTT	CASTPTVTEAFF
TRBJ1-1	.	.	TRBV5-1	TGCGCCAGCAGCTTGGCCGCCTGGGACACTAAGAACACTGAAGCTTTCTTT	CASSLAAWDTKNTEAFF
TRBJ2-3	.	.	TRBV5-1	TGCGCCAGCAGCTTGGGTCTAGAGACAGATACGCAGTATTTT	CASSLGLETDTQYF
TRBJ1-1	few	.	TRBV30	TGTGCCTGGATGGCAGGGGTATCTGAAGCTTTCTTT	CAWMAGVSEAFF
TRBJ2-7	.	TRBD2	TRBV7-8	TGTGCCAGCAGCTTAGGTAGCGGGAGGGCACACGAGCAGTACTTC	CASSLGSGRAHEQYF
TRBJ1-6	.	.	TRBV6-5	TGTGCCAGCTGGGACGGGCGCTCCTATAATTCACCCCTCCACTTT	CASWDGRSYNSPLHF
TRBJ2-7	.	.	TRBV10-3	TGTGCCATCAGTGAGACCCGGGAAGCAATCTACGAGCAGTACTTC	CAISETREAIYEQYF
TRBJ2-3	.	TRBD1	TRBV6-6	TGTGCCAGCAGTTACGGGACAGGGGCCGATACGCAGTATTTT	CASSYGTGADTQYF
TRBJ2-2	.	.	TRBV25-1	TGTGCCAGCAGTGAGGGGGGAGGACCCGGGGAGCTGTTTTTT	CASSEGGGPGELFF
TRBJ2-7	.	.	TRBV24-1	TGTGCCACCGGTGTGGGCGACTACGAGCAGTACTTC	CATGVGDYEQYF
TRBJ1-5	.	.	TRBV3-1/TRBV3-2	TGTGCCAGCAGCCAAGTTTTGGGGGCGACTCAGCCCCAGCATTTT	CASSQVLGATQPQHF
TRBJ1-2	.	.	TRBV12-3/TRBV12-4	TGTGCCAGCAGCCGACGGACCGATGGCTACACCTTC	CASSRRTDGYTF
TRBJ1-6	.	.	TRBV4-2	TGTGCCAGCAGCCAAGAATGGAGCAGGCTCTCCTATAATTCACCCCTCCACTTT	CASSQEWSRLSYNSPLHF
TRBJ1-5	.	.	TRBV7-8	TGTGCCAGCAGCTTAGAGCATTGGGATAGCAATCAGCCCCAGCATTTT	CASSLEHWDSNQPQHF
TRBJ2-2	.	.	TRBV11-2	TGTGCCAGCAGCTTACCCGGCGGTACCGGGGAGCTGTTTTTT	CASSLPGGTGELFF
TRBJ2-7	.	.	TRBV5-1	TGCGCCAGCAGCTTGGAGGGTGGCTTCCGGGGCGAGCAGTACTTC	CASSLEGGFRGEQYF